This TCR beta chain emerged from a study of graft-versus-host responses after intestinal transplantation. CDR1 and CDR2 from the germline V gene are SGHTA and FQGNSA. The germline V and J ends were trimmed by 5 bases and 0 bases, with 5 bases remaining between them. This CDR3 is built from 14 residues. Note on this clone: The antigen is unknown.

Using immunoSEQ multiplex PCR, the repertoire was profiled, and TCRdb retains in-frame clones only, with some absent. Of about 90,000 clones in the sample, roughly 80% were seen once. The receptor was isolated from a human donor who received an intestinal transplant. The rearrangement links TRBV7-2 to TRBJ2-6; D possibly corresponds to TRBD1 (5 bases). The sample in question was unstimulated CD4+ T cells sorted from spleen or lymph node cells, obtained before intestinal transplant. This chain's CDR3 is CASSDSSGANVLTF. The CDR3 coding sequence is TGTGCCAGCAGCGACAGCTCTGGGGCCAACGTCCTGACTTTC.